The TCR beta chain under discussion was sequenced for a study of blood T cell repertoires in COVID-19. Study details: Some COVID-19 samples were acute and others convalescent; all came from the United States, Italy and Spain. PBMCs, B-cell-depleted T cells, or T cells provided the cDNA or gDNA that made up the material.

Per the study methods: The assay estimated nucleated cells by amplifying reference gene primers. This table comes from immunoSEQ multiplex PCR, and its TCRdb copy is limited to in-frame clones, with some not included. The DNA was the basis for D and trimming; V, J and clone size are from that table. The sample includes some 90,000 clones, about 70% seen only once; the top ten take around 23%. CDR3 length: 21 amino acids. This sequence was found in a woman aged 60 to 75 in a cohort sampled during active or convalescent COVID-19. The chain has TRBV1 and TRBJ2-6; the DNA was not compared with TRBD2, the D call given in the table. TRBV1 corresponds to a pseudogene. Sample: peripheral blood. The CDR3 here is CTSSPTPSSGNSPSGANVLTF. The DNA for the CDR3 is TGCACCAGCAGCCCCACCCCTTCTTCGGGGAACTCTCCCTCTGGGGCCAACGTCCTGACTTTC.